The clone carrying this T cell receptor beta chain was observed at least ten times. Its antigen is unknown. RNA transcripts yielded amplified TCR beta CDR3 regions. In the first-round RT-PCR of the TCR CDR3, the HTBI primer set was used. One entry per CDR3 protein results from TCRdb running MiXCR on the multiplex PCR reads. The sample carries 690,000 or so distinct CDR3 sequences, 18% recorded once. The data are from a study of T cells in Graves' hyperthyroidism and ophthalmopathy. This CDR3 has 15 residues. V lost 4 bases, J lost 8 bases, and 20 bases lay in between. Germline CDR1 reads SNHLY; CDR2 reads FYNNEI. Study-wide results and caveats: The model's output predicted ophthalmopathy at a median of roughly 6 months prior to onset.

Source material: blood. The TCR comes from a woman between 45 and 60 years old with Graves' hyperthyroidism that later progressed to Graves' ophthalmopathy. The genes are TRBV2 and TRBJ1-2; D gene uncertain. CDR3 protein: CASSAYPAPSYGYTF. CDR3 sequence (DNA): TGTGCCAGCAGTGCCTACCCGGCCCCTTCTTACGGCTACACCTTC.